The 32 T cell receptor beta chains listed next were all sequenced from one sample in a study of a mutant IDH1 vaccine in newly diagnosed glioma. This table comes from immunoSEQ multiplex PCR, and its TCRdb copy is limited to in-frame clones, with some not included. The table lists some 130,000 clones, about four fifths of them singletons, with 4.5% to 7% in the top ten. No antigen has been identified for these receptors. Time point noted: week 11, during vaccination. Vaccination used 300 ug of mutant IDH1 20-mer peptide per dose, with topical imiquimod. The source was PBMCs, collected from a glioma patient whose treatment included an IDH1 peptide vaccine. These receptors were collected from a man aged 35 to 55 with glioma.

The J gene is TRBJ2-7, the V gene TRBV4-2; TRBD1 agrees at 8 bases. The V gene end was trimmed by 2 bases and the J gene end by 2 bases; junction bases not matched to a gene: 8. CDR3 size: 16 residues. In germline, CDR1 is LGHNA, CDR2 YNFKEQ. Here the CDR3 reads CASSQPGQGRAYEQYF. The CDR3 DNA sequence: TGTGCCAGCAGCCAACCAGGACAGGGTCGAGCCTACGAGCAGTACTTC.

The chain combines TRBV7-2 with TRBJ1-4; D might be TRBD1 (5 bases). The CDR3 runs 15 residues. The ends were cut back, 2 bases at V and 0 bases at J, with 7 bases in the middle. The germline gives CDR1 SGHTA, CDR2 FQGNSA. Written as DNA, the CDR3 is TGTGCCAGCAGCTTACGGGGGGCAACTAATGAAAAACTGTTTTTT. Its protein is CASSLRGATNEKLFF.

The J gene is TRBJ1-5, the V gene TRBV7-8; D is uncertain. Trimming removed 5 bases at V and 0 bases at J, with 14 bases between. CDR3 length equals 16 residues. Germline CDR1 is SGHVS and CDR2 is FQNEAQ. The CDR3 coding sequence is TGTGCCAGCAGCGTCGGTCCGATATATAGCAATCAGCCCCAGCATTTT. Protein: CASSVGPIYSNQPQHF.

The rearrangement uses TRBV10-1 and TRBJ2-7, with 9 bases aligning to TRBD1. CDR3 length: 14 residues. In germline, CDR1 is WNHNN, CDR2 SYGVQD (reference sequence). Losses at the gene ends were 6 bases for V and 5 bases for J; bases not matched to a gene: 8. The CDR3, as DNA: TGCGCCAGCAGATACGGACGGACAGGGGACGAGCAGTACTTC. Translated: CASRYGRTGDEQYF.

This clone occurred once. The V gene is TRBV9, the J gene TRBJ1-2; 7 bases match TRBD1. The CDR3 runs 16 residues. J lost 4 bases, V lost 0 bases, and 9 bases had no gene match. In germline, CDR1 is SGDLS, CDR2 YYNGEE. The CDR3 here is CASSVDPEGTVYGYTF. CDR3 in DNA: TGTGCCAGCAGCGTAGATCCCGAAGGGACAGTCTATGGCTACACCTTC.

V is TRBV7-2 and J is TRBJ2-7; D tentatively fits TRBD1 or TRBD2 (5 bases each). The ends were cut back, 2 bases at V and 3 bases at J, with 20 bases in the middle. This CDR3 is 17 amino acids long. Germline loops: CDR1 SGHTA, CDR2 FQGNSA. The chain's CDR3 is CASSLRDGWGEDYEQYF. CDR3 in DNA: TGTGCCAGCAGCTTAAGGGACGGATGGGGAGAAGACTACGAGCAGTACTTC.

The V call is TRBV7-6, the J call TRBJ1-4; D is ambiguous. Germline V gene lookup returns CDR1 SGHVS and CDR2 FNYEAQ. This CDR3 is 15 amino acids long. Trimming took 2 bases from V and 4 from J, leaving 11 bases between them. Here the CDR3 reads CASSLWAGNNEKLFF. In nucleotides, the CDR3 is TGTGCCAGCAGCTTATGGGCGGGTAATAATGAAAAACTGTTTTTT.

This chain connects TRBV7-2 to TRBJ2-3; D may be TRBD2 (6 bases). The CDR3 runs to 14 residues. In germline, CDR1 is SGHTA, CDR2 FQGNSA. Deletions cut 2 bases from V and 6 bases from J, with 12 bases between. The DNA for the CDR3 is TGTGCCAGCAGCTTAATCAGGGCGGGGGATACGCAGTATTTT. As protein: CASSLIRAGDTQYF.

The chain joins TRBV30 to TRBJ1-6; D gene ambiguous. Germline assignment: CDR1 GTSNPN and CDR2 SVGIG (reference sequence). Between the trimmed V and J ends, which lost 0 bases and 7 bases, there was a span of 13 bases. The CDR3 consists of 15 residues. DNA of the CDR3: TGTGCCTGGAGTGTACCGGTACCGAAGAATTCACCCCTCCACTTT. Translating it yields CAWSVPVPKNSPLHF.

This clone was found once. This sequence joins TRBV27 and TRBJ2-7, with 8 bases matching TRBD1. Per the germline V gene, CDR1 is MNHEY and CDR2 is SMNVEV (reference sequence). V gave up 6 bases and J gave up 6 bases; unmatched junction bases: 7. The CDR3 length is 13 residues. CDR3 amino acids: CASSDRGSGEQYF. CDR3 bases: TGTGCCAGCAGCGACAGGGGTTCAGGCGAGCAGTACTTC.

The genes are TRBV9 and TRBJ2-5; D is unresolved. V lost 3 bases and J 5 bases, leaving 14 bases between the germline ends. The CDR3 spans 14 residues. Germline assignment: CDR1 SGDLS and CDR2 YYNGEE. In DNA, the CDR3 is TGTGCCAGCAGCGCCAACTGGGGAAGCGAGACCCAGTACTTC. This encodes CASSANWGSETQYF.

This sequence joins TRBV11-2 and TRBJ2-7, with a tentative D call TRBD1 (6 bases). This CDR3 is 13 amino acids long. In germline, CDR1 is SGHAT, CDR2 FQNNGV. Trimming removed 5 bases at V and 1 base at J, with 9 bases between. Here the CDR3 DNA reads TGTGCCAGCAGCCCCGGACAGTCCTACGAGCAGTACTTC. Amino acid sequence: CASSPGQSYEQYF. Drawing the rest from reference TRBV11-2 and TRBJ2-7, the complete variable domain is EAGVAQSPRYKIIEKRQSVAFWCNPISGHATLYWYQQILGQGPKLLIQFQNNGVVDDSQLPKDRFSAERLKGVDSTLKIQPAKLEDSAVYLCASSPGQSYEQYFGPGTRLTVT.

The chain employs TRBV7-6 and TRBJ1-3, with D unclear. V was shortened by 0 bases and J by 0 bases, with 9 bases between the two germline ends. Germline-derived CDR1 and CDR2 are SGHVS and FNYEAQ. This CDR3 contains 16 residues. The CDR3 DNA reads TGTGCCAGCAGCTTAGCAGTCGGGGTCTCTGGAAACACCATATATTTT. It codes for CASSLAVGVSGNTIYF. The variable domain in full, completed from reference TRBV7-6 and TRBJ1-3, reads GAGVSQSPRYKVTKRGQDVALRCDPISGHVSLYWYRQALGQGPEFLTYFNYEAQQDKSGLPNDRFSAERPEGSISTLTIQRTEQRDSAMYRCASSLAVGVSGNTIYFGEGSWLTVV.

In this sample, this clone turned up a few times. The V call is TRBV7-2, the J call TRBJ2-2; 10 bases are shared with TRBD2. V was clipped by 5 bases and J by 7 bases; unmatched bases: 7. This CDR3 contains 15 residues. CDR1 is SGHTA, CDR2 FQGNSA, per germline. This CDR3 is CASSLSGGAIGELFF. In DNA, the CDR3 is TGTGCCAGCAGCCTCAGCGGGGGGGCTATCGGGGAGCTGTTTTTT.

The chain has TRBV5-6 and TRBJ1-2; 7 bases map to TRBD1. The germline V gene encodes CDR1 SGHDT and CDR2 YYEEEE. This CDR3 has 16 residues. V was clipped by 0 bases and J by 4 bases; unmatched bases: 9. CDR3 coding DNA: TGTGCCAGCAGCTTGGGGCTCGAAGGGGGCGGCTATGGCTACACCTTC. Residues: CASSLGLEGGGYGYTF.

The V and J genes are TRBV7-2 and TRBJ1-3; D uncertain. Germline lookup yields CDR1 SGHTA and CDR2 FQGNSA. CDR3 length equals 15 residues. V lost 2 bases to trimming and J lost 0 bases, with 8 bases between them. The DNA for the CDR3 is TGTGCCAGCAGCTTAAGGCCGTACTCTGGAAACACCATATATTTT. Its protein is CASSLRPYSGNTIYF. Supplemented by reference TRBV7-2 and TRBJ1-3, the full variable domain reads GAGVSQSPSNKVTEKGKDVELRCDPISGHTALYWYRQSLGQGLEFLIYFQGNSAPDKSGLPSDRFSAERTGGSVSTLTIQRTQQEDSAVYLCASSLRPYSGNTIYFGEGSWLTVV.

The chain combines TRBV4-3 with TRBJ1-4, with TRBD1 identical over 9 bases. The CDR3 length is 15 residues. CDR1 is LGHNA and CDR2 is YSLEER in the germline V gene. The J segment lost 7 bases and the V segment lost 4 bases, leaving 7 bases of the junction unmatched. For the CDR3, the DNA is TGCGCCAGCAGCCGGGGACAGGGCCGAAGTGAAAAACTGTTTTTT. This codes for CASSRGQGRSEKLFF.

V and J are TRBV5-1 and TRBJ2-1; 10 bases fit TRBD2. Germline V gene lookup returns CDR1 SGHRS and CDR2 YFSETQ. The junction had 8 bases not matched to a gene; V was cut back by 5 bases and J by 0 bases. The CDR3 spans 17 residues. The CDR3, as DNA: TGCGCCAGCAGGTACGGAGCGGGAGGGTCCTCCTACAATGAGCAGTTCTTC. It translates to CASRYGAGGSSYNEQFF.

This clone was seen just once. This chain connects TRBV5-4 to TRBJ2-5, with D perhaps TRBD2 (6 bases). The length of the CDR3 is 14 residues. Trimming pared 0 bases from V and 5 bases from J, leaving 11 bases between. The germline gives CDR1 SGHNT, CDR2 YYREEE (reference sequence). The CDR3 loop reads CASSLAGRMETQYF. CDR3 nucleotide sequence: TGTGCCAGCAGCTTGGCTGGGAGGATGGAGACCCAGTACTTC.

The chain combines TRBV7-2 with TRBJ2-2, with 7 positions matching TRBD2. The J segment lost 8 bases and the V segment lost 2 bases, leaving 2 bases of the junction unmatched. The CDR3 sequence is 13 residues long. Per the germline V gene, CDR1 is SGHTA and CDR2 is FQGNSA. The CDR3 coding sequence is TGTGCCAGCAGCTTAAGCGGGATAGGGGAGCTGTTTTTT. Translated, it gives CASSLSGIGELFF.

V gene TRBV4-1 combines with J gene TRBJ2-1; 10 nucleotides line up with TRBD2. Germline V gene data show CDR1 as MGHRA and CDR2 as YSYEKL. The CDR3 is 15 amino acids. The V and J ends lost 1 base and 8 bases, in that order; junction bases with no gene match: 5. This chain's CDR3 is CASSQAASGGYEQFF. CDR3 nucleotide sequence: TGCGCCAGCAGCCAAGCGGCTAGCGGGGGTTATGAGCAGTTCTTC.

This chain links TRBV7-2 with TRBJ2-7, with D perhaps TRBD2 (6 bases). This CDR3 spans 15 amino acids. Germline V lookup: CDR1 SGHTA, CDR2 FQGNSA. Trimming cost V 2 bases and J 3 bases, with 14 bases left between them. The CDR3 DNA sequence: TGTGCCAGCAGCTTATGGGCGGGGACGGGCTACGAGCAGTACTTC. Amino acids: CASSLWAGTGYEQYF.

This clone was recorded a few times. This chain links TRBV5-6 with TRBJ1-5; possibly TRBD1 for D (6 bases). Germline V CDR1 and CDR2: SGHDT, YYEEEE. V was trimmed by 4 bases and J by 3 bases, leaving 14 bases between them. This CDR3 region has 15 residues. Here the CDR3 reads CASSMLQGNNQPQHF. CDR3 sequence (DNA): TGTGCCAGCAGCATGCTACAGGGAAACAATCAGCCCCAGCATTTT.

The J gene is TRBJ1-2, the V gene TRBV19; 7 bases map to TRBD1. Germline V gene lookup returns CDR1 LNHDA and CDR2 SQIVND (reference sequence). This CDR3 has 14 amino acids. Germline trimming cut 5 bases from V and 6 bases from J; bases unmatched to any gene: 9. CDR3 sequence: CASSLVGTENGYTF. As DNA, the CDR3 is TGTGCCAGTAGTCTTGTAGGGACAGAGAATGGCTACACCTTC. Using reference TRBV19 and TRBJ1-2 for the parts outside the CDR3, the full variable domain is DGGITQSPKYLFRKEGQNVTLSCEQNLNHDAMYWYRQDPGQGLRLIYYSQIVNDFQKGDIAEGYSVSREKKESFPLTVTSAQKNPTAFYLCASSLVGTENGYTFGSGTRLTVV.

The chain recombines TRBV19 with TRBJ1-1, with unresolved D. Trimming removed 4 bases at V and 0 bases at J, with 9 bases between. CDR3 length: 14 residues. Germline V gene lookup returns CDR1 LNHDA and CDR2 SQIVND (reference sequence). CDR3 in amino acids: CASSNAGMNTEAFF. Here the CDR3 DNA reads TGTGCCAGTAGTAACGCGGGTATGAACACTGAAGCTTTCTTT.

The J gene is TRBJ2-3, the V gene TRBV19, with D tentatively TRBD1 (5 bases). This CDR3 is 15 amino acids long. CDR1 LNHDA and CDR2 SQIVND come from the germline V gene (reference sequence). V was cut by 3 bases and J by 3 bases, with 13 bases left in between. CDR3 residues: CASSIRKGITDTQYF. The CDR3 DNA sequence: TGTGCCAGTAGTATTCGTAAGGGGATTACAGATACGCAGTATTTT.

The rearrangement joins TRBV5-1 to TRBJ1-3, with unresolved D. CDR3 size: 17 residues. Trimming stripped 0 bases from V and 2 bases from J, with 15 bases between. In germline, CDR1 is SGHRS, CDR2 YFSETQ. The CDR3 DNA is TGCGCCAGCAGCTTGGTTTCCCCCGTAGTTGCTGGAAACACCATATATTTT. Amino acids: CASSLVSPVVAGNTIYF.

The CDR3 reads CASSSRRITYYEQYF. In DNA form, the CDR3 reads TGTGCCAGCAGCTCTCGCAGGATCACCTACTACGAGCAGTACTTC. The chain has TRBV7-4 and TRBJ2-7; no firm D call. The CDR3 spans 15 residues. CDR1 and CDR2 (germline): SGHVT, SQSDAQ. Trimming pared 4 bases from V and 3 bases from J, leaving 16 bases between.

This chain links TRBV6-5 with TRBJ1-4, with a weak D call TRBD1 (5 bases). The CDR3 extends over 14 amino acids. Germline V lookup: CDR1 MNHEY, CDR2 SVGAGI. V was cut by 0 bases and J by 10 bases, with 12 bases left in between. CDR3 sequence reads: CASSYSTTGGKLFF. Written as DNA, the CDR3 is TGTGCCAGCAGTTACTCGACCACAGGTGGAAAACTGTTTTTT.

This chain links TRBV7-2 with TRBJ2-7; D tentatively reads TRBD1 or TRBD2 (5 bases each). CDR1 SGHTA and CDR2 FQGNSA come from the germline V gene. Deletions cut 0 bases from V and 2 bases from J, with 23 bases between. CDR3 length: 19 residues. The chain's CDR3 is CASSLASTSTGRTTYEQYF. CDR3 DNA: TGTGCCAGCAGCTTAGCATCCACCTCGACGGGACGGACGACCTACGAGCAGTACTTC.

V is TRBV7-3 and J is TRBJ2-1; a weak D match, TRBD1 (5 bases). CDR3 length: 15 residues. Trimming took off 5 bases at V and 8 bases at J, with 19 bases between the two ends. Germline CDR1 SGHTA, CDR2 FQGTGA. The CDR3 region has the DNA TGTGCCAGCAGCCACGGACCCCAGGGTAAGGATGAGCAGTTCTTC. Encoded protein: CASSHGPQGKDEQFF.

Comment on this clone: The junction differs from germline at one of its ends, possibly a read error. This chain links TRBV10-1 with TRBJ1-3, with D perhaps matching TRBD1 (5 bases). The CDR3 runs to 19 residues. The germline gives CDR1 WNHNN, CDR2 SYGVQD (reference sequence). Here the CDR3 reads CASGPTTPGLSSSVNTIYF. In nucleotides, the CDR3 is TGCGCCAGCGGCCCCACGACCCCAGGGCTGTCCTCTTCTGTAAACACCATATATTTT.